Reported below is one T cell receptor beta chain. No antigen is known for it. The data stem from a study of cytomegalovirus exposure and HLA in healthy donors. The PCR ran on 60 Vbeta and 13 Jbeta primers. Some clones are missing from TCRdb's copy, which holds only in-frame ones; the method was immunoSEQ multiplex PCR. The sample includes around 200,000 clones, 75% to 85% of them seen just once. Notes on the study in general: In a later analysis, 17,000 or so TCR beta sequences were associated with HLA alleles at 0.05 false discovery rate.

The sequence derives from a boy aged 5 to 17 in good health and CMV-seronegative. The specimen sequenced was PBMCs.

CDR3 residues: CASSYEGSHINSPLHF. CDR3 DNA: TGTGCCAGCAGTTACGAGGGATCTCACATTAATTCACCCCTCCACTTT. The chain joins TRBV6-5 to TRBJ1-6; D is ambiguous. CDR1 is MNHEY, CDR2 SVGAGI, per germline. Trimming cost V 2 bases and J 6 bases, with 14 bases left between them. CDR3 size: 16 residues.